Shown below are 6 T cell receptor beta chains from a single sample sequenced in a study of graft-versus-host responses after intestinal transplantation. Clones were read by immunoSEQ multiplex PCR, and TCRdb kept only the in-frame ones, dropping some. The data contain 20,000 or so clones, 80% to 95% of them singletons. The sample was PBMCs, taken roughly 54 weeks after transplant. The source is a human patient who received an intestinal transplant, so some T cells may come from the graft donor.

In this sample, this clone turned up a few times. The CDR3 DNA sequence: TGCGCCAGCAGGCTGGGACAGGGGAACACCGGGGAGCTGTTTTTT. It yields the protein CASRLGQGNTGELFF. This chain links TRBV4-1 with TRBJ2-2, with 9 bases that match TRBD1. V lost 6 bases to trimming and J lost 1 base; unmatched junction nucleotides: 3. The CDR3 is 15 residues long. Germline assignment: CDR1 MGHRA and CDR2 YSYEKL.

The genes are TRBV4-2 and TRBJ2-3; 12 nucleotides match TRBD2. In germline, CDR1 is LGHNA, CDR2 YNFKEQ. V lost 3 bases to trimming and J lost 6 bases; unmatched junction nucleotides: 7. This CDR3 has 16 amino acids. CDR3 coding DNA: TGTGCCAGCAGCCACCCTAGCGGGAGGGATTGGGATACGCAGTATTTT. Translating it yields CASSHPSGRDWDTQYF.

This chain connects TRBV6-1 to TRBJ1-3; TRBD1 matches at 10 bases. The trim removed 5 bases at V and 4 bases at J, leaving 5 bases unmatched. The CDR3 extends over 15 amino acids. The germline V gene has CDR1 MNHNS and CDR2 SASEGT. CDR3 residues: CASSSGTGVGNTIYF. In DNA, the CDR3 is TGTGCCAGCAGTTCCGGGACAGGGGTAGGAAACACCATATATTTT.

V is TRBV14 and J is TRBJ2-5, with 7 bases lining up with TRBD1. The CDR3 extends over 16 amino acids. Germline V gives CDR1 SGHDN, CDR2 FVKESK. The junction had 11 bases not matched to a gene; V was cut back by 3 bases and J by 4 bases. CDR3 nucleotide sequence: TGTGCCAGCAGCCAGAGTAGTCTAGACAGGGCAGAGACCCAGTACTTC. Amino acids: CASSQSSLDRAETQYF.

The chain uses TRBV2 and TRBJ2-5; maybe TRBD2 (6 bases). Trimming removed 7 bases at V and 2 bases at J, with 14 bases between. Germline V gene lookup returns CDR1 SNHLY and CDR2 FYNNEI. CDR3 length: 14 amino acids. The CDR3 bases are TGTGCCAGCATCCGGCGGGGTACACAAGAGACCCAGTACTTC. Residues: CASIRRGTQETQYF.

This sequence joins TRBV6-5 and TRBJ1-3, with a tentative D call TRBD1 (6 bases). The CDR3 runs 15 residues. Between the trimmed V and J ends, which lost 4 bases and 2 bases, there was a span of 12 bases. CDR1 is MNHEY and CDR2 is SVGAGI in the germline V gene. In DNA form, the CDR3 reads TGTGCCAGCAGTTCCCGGGACAAAACTGGAAACACCATATATTTT. This translates into CASSSRDKTGNTIYF.